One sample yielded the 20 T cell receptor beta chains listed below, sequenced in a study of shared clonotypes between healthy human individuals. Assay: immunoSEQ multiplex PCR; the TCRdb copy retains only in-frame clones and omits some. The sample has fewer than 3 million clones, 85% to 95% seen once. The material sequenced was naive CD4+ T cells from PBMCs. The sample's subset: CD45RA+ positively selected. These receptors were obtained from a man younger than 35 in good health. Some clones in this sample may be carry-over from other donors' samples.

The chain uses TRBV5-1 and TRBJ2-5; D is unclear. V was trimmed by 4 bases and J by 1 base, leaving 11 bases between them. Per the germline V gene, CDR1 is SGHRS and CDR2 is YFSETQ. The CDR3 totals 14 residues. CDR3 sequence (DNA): TGCGCCAGCAGCGACGCTACCGGCCAAGAGACCCAGTACTTC. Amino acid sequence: CASSDATGQETQYF.

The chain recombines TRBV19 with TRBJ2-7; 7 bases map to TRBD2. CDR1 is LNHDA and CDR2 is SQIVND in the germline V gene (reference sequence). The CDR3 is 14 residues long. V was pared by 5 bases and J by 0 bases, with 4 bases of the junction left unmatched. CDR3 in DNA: TGTGCCAGTAGTGCCGGGACTAACTCCTACGAGCAGTACTTC. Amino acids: CASSAGTNSYEQYF. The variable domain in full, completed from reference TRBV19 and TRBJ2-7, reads DGGITQSPKYLFRKEGQNVTLSCEQNLNHDAMYWYRQDPGQGLRLIYYSQIVNDFQKGDIAEGYSVSREKKESFPLTVTSAQKNPTAFYLCASSAGTNSYEQYFGPGTRLTVT.

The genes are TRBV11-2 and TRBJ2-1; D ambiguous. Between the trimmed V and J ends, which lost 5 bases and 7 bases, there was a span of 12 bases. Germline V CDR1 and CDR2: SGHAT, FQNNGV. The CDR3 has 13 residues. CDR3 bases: TGTGCCAGCAGCCCGGACGTAAAGAATGAGCAGTTCTTC. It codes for CASSPDVKNEQFF.

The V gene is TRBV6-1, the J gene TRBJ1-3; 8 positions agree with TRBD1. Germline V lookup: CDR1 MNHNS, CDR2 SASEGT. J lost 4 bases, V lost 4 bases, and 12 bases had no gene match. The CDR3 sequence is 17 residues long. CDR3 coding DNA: TGTGCCAGCAGTGCCTCATACCAGGGGGCAGGGGGAAACACCATATATTTT. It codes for CASSASYQGAGGNTIYF.

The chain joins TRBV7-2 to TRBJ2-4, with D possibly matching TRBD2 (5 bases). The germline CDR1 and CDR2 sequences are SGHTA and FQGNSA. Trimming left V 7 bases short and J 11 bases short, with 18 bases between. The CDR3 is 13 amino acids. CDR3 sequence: CASTFNGIPVQYF. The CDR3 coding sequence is TGTGCCAGCACCTTCAACGGGATTCCCGTTCAGTACTTC.

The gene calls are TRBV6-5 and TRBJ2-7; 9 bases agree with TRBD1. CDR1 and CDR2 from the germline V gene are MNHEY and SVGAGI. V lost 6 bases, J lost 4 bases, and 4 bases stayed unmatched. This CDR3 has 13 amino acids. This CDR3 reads CASSLQGAYEQYF. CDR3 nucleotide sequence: TGTGCCAGCAGCTTACAGGGGGCGTACGAGCAGTACTTC.

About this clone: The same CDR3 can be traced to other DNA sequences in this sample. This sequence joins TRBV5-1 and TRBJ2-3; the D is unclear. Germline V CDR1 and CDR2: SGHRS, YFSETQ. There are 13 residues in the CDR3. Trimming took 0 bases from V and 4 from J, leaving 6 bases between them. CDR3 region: CASSLGTSDTQYF. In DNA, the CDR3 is TGCGCCAGCAGCTTGGGGACCTCAGATACGCAGTATTTT.

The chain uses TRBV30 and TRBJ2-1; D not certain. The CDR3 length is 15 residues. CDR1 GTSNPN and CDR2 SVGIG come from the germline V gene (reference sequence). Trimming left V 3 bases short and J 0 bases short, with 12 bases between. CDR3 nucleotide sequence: TGTGCCTGGAGACGGCGGCCGAGCTCCTACAATGAGCAGTTCTTC. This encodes CAWRRRPSSYNEQFF.

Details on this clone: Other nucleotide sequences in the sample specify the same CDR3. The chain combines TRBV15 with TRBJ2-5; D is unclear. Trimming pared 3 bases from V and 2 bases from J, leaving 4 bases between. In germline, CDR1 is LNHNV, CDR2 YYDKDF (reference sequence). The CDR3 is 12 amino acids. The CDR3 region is CATSRAQETQYF. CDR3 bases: TGTGCCACCAGCAGGGCGCAAGAGACCCAGTACTTC.

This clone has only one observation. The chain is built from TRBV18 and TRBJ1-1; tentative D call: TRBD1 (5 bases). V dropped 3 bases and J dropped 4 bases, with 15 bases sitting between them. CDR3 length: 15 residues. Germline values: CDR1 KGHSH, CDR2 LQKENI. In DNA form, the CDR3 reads TGTGCCAGCTCACCTTGGAGGGGCCTGGGCACTGAAGCTTTCTTT. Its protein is CASSPWRGLGTEAFF.

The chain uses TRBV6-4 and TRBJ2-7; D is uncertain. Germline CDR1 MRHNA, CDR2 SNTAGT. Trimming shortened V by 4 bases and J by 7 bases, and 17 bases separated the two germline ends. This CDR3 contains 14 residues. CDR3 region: CASSVRAGSLEQYF. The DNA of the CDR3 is TGTGCCAGCAGTGTCCGGGCAGGATCTTTGGAGCAGTACTTC.

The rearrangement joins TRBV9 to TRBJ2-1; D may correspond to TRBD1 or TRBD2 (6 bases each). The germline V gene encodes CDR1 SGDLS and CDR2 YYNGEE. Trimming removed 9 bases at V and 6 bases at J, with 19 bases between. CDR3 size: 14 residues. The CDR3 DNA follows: TGTGCCACGGGCATGGGGGGCTTAATCAATGAGCAGTTCTTC. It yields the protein CATGMGGLINEQFF.

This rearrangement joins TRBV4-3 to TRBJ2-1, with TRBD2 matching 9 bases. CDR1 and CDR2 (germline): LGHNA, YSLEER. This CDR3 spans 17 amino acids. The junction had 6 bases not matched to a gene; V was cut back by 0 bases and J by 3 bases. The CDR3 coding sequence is TGCGCCAGCAGCCAAGATGTGGGTAGCGGGAGCTACAATGAGCAGTTCTTC. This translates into CASSQDVGSGSYNEQFF.

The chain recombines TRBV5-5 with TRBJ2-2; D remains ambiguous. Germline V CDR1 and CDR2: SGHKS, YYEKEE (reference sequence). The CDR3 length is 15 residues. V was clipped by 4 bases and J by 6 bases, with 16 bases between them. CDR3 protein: CASSRLLGKAGELFF. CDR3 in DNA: TGTGCCAGCAGCCGCCTCTTAGGGAAAGCCGGGGAGCTGTTTTTT.

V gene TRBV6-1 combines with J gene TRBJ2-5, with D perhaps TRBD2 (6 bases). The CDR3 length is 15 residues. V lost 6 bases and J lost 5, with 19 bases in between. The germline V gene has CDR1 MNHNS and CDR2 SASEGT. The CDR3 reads CASSYGTYSGETQYF. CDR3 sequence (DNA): TGTGCCAGCAGCTATGGGACTTACTCCGGGGAGACCCAGTACTTC.

CDR3 coding DNA: TGTGCCAGCTCCGGTGGAGCCGGAAACACCATATATTTT. Translated, it gives CASSGGAGNTIYF. The chain recombines TRBV2 with TRBJ1-3, with D unresolved. V lost 8 bases to trimming and J lost 4 bases, with 12 bases between them. Germline V gives CDR1 SNHLY, CDR2 FYNNEI. This CDR3 is 13 amino acids long.

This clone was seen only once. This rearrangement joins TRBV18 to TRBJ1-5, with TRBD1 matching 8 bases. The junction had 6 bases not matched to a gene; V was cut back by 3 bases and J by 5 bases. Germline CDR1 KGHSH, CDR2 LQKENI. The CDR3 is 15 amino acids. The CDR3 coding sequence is TGTGCCAGCTCACCCGGGACAGGTTTAGATCAGCCCCAGCATTTT. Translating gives CASSPGTGLDQPQHF.

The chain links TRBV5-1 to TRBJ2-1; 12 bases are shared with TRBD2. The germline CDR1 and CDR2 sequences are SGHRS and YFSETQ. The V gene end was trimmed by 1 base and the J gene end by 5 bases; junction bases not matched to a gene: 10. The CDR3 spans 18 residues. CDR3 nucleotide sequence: TGCGCCAGCAGCTTGAGCGGTGTGGCTAGCGGGAGGGACAATGAGCAGTTCTTC. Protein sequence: CASSLSGVASGRDNEQFF. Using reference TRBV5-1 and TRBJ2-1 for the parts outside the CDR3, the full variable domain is KAGVTQTPRYLIKTRGQQVTLSCSPISGHRSVSWYQQTPGQGLQFLFEYFSETQRNKGNFPGRFSGRQFSNSRSEMNVSTLELGDSALYLCASSLSGVASGRDNEQFFGPGTRLTVL.

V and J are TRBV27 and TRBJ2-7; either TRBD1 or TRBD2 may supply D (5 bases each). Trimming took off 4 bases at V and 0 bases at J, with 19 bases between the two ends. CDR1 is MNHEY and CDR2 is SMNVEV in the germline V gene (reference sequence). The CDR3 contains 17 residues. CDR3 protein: CASSSTRGRSFSYEQYF. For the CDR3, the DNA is TGTGCCAGCAGTTCCACCCGGGGACGGAGTTTCTCCTACGAGCAGTACTTC.

DNA of the CDR3: TGTGCCAGCAGCTTTAGACAGCCGAACACTGAAGCTTTCTTT. It is translated as CASSFRQPNTEAFF. V is TRBV7-9 and J is TRBJ1-1, with D perhaps TRBD1 (5 bases). This CDR3 region has 14 residues. Trimming took 3 bases from V and 1 from J, leaving 9 bases between them. CDR1 is SEHNR and CDR2 is FQNEAQ in the germline V gene (reference sequence). The entire variable domain, with the rest obtained from reference TRBV7-9 and TRBJ1-1, is as follows: DTGVSQNPRHKITKRGQNVTFRCDPISEHNRLYWYRQTLGQGPEFLTYFQNEAQLEKSRLLSDRFSAERPKGSFSTLEIQRTEQGDSAMYLCASSFRQPNTEAFFGQGTRLTVV.